These 27 T cell receptor beta chains share one sample of origin, sequenced in a study of tumor and adjacent non-tumor tissue in lung cancer. TCRbeta libraries were built with three rounds of nested PCR, modified from ARM-PCR. TCRdb redid the calling of the multiplex PCR reads with MiXCR, one entry per CDR3 protein. The sample consists of about 98,000 distinct CDR3 sequences, 75% to 90% of them appearing once. RNA was extracted from bulk tissue without any cell sorting. This non-tumor lung sample came from over 3 cm beyond the tumor edge. The specimen sequenced was distant non-tumor lung tissue. These receptors were taken from a man aged 55-75 years with small cell lung cancer.

As concerns this clonotype: One junction end disagrees with the germline gene, perhaps due to a read error. The chain couples TRBV5-5 to TRBJ2-7; tentatively, D is TRBD1 (6 bases). Looked up from germline, CDR1 is SGHKS and CDR2 is YYEKEE (reference sequence). The length of the CDR3 is 15 residues. The CDR3: CASNLHTGSSYGQYF. CDR3 bases: TGTGCCAGCAACTTGCATACAGGGTCCTCCTACGGGCAGTACTTC.

With regard to this clonotype: Sequence at one end of the junction differs from germline and may be a read error. The V and J genes are TRBV4-1 and TRBJ2-4; TRBD1 aligns across 8 bases. Germline-derived CDR1 and CDR2 are MGHRA and YSYEKL. The CDR3 spans 21 residues. The CDR3 DNA follows: TGCGCCAGCAACCGACGGACTCCGGACAGGGCCGTAGAAACAGTCAAAAACATTCAATACTTC. It encodes CASNRRTPDRAVETVKNIQYF.

As concerns this clonotype: A much larger clone sits a single nucleotide away, making a read error possible. The gene calls are TRBV7-9 and TRBJ1-3; TRBD1 matches 8 bases. This CDR3 is 14 amino acids long. CDR1 and CDR2 (germline): SEHNR, FQNEAQ (reference sequence). The CDR3 DNA is TGTGTCACCGGGACAGGAGGTACTGGAAACACCATATATTTT. Its protein is CVTGTGGTGNTIYF.

Comments on this clonotype: No conserved phenylalanine or tryptophan is present at the end of the CDR3, so a read error is the likely explanation. The DNA is left out, because the CDR3 cannot be placed on it with certainty; the CDR3 is given as TCRdb lists it. The genes are TRBV6-2 or TRBV6-3 and TRBJ2-1; no DNA check was done on the table's D call, TRBD1. The CDR3 has 16 residues if both end residues are counted. Germline CDR1 and CDR2: MNHEY and SVGEGT. CDR3: CASSYPNGQGGNEQSL.

Details on this clonotype: A junction boundary mismatches the germline segment, possibly from a read error. The V call is TRBV29-1, the J call TRBJ2-3; D perhaps matches TRBD1 (6 bases). CDR1 and CDR2 (germline): SQVTM, ANQGSEA. This CDR3 spans 14 amino acids. The CDR3 reads CRTPAGASTDTQYF. CDR3 in DNA: TGCAGAACGCCGGCAGGGGCGAGCACAGATACGCAATATTTT.

About this clonotype: Its ends do not fully match the called genes, so a read error is possible. V and J are TRBV6-5 and TRBJ1-5; the D is unclear. Germline CDR1 is MNHEY and CDR2 is SVGAGI. CDR3 length equals 15 residues. The DNA for the CDR3 is TGTGCTAGCAAATTCGCACAGTATAGCAATAAGCCCCAGCATTTT. It codes for CASKFAQYSNKPQHF.

J is TRBJ2-7 and V is TRBV10-1; a weak D match, TRBD2 (5 bases). This CDR3 contains 14 residues. The germline gives CDR1 WNHNN, CDR2 SYGVQD (reference sequence). The CDR3 coding sequence is TGTGCCAGCAGTGAAGAAGGGAGCCCTAACAAGCAGTACGTC. It codes for CASSEEGSPNKQYV.

In regard to this clonotype: An end of the junction does not agree with germline; a read error may underlie this. This chain connects TRBV4-2 to TRBJ2-2; possibly TRBD2 for D (5 bases). The V gene's germline CDR1 is LGHNA and CDR2 YNFKEQ. This CDR3 contains 16 residues. CDR3: CASSQGLRAIIGELLF. CDR3 DNA sequence: TGTGCCAGCAGCCAAGGTCTGAGGGCCATCATCGGGGAGCTGTTATTT.

Points on this clonotype: A read error may account for a junction end that differs from germline. The chain uses TRBV4-1 and TRBJ2-2; possible D gene TRBD2, 5 bases. Germline assignment: CDR1 MGHRA and CDR2 YSYEKL. The CDR3 sequence is 15 residues long. The CDR3 region has the DNA TGCGCCAGCAGCCGAGGGATGATAAAGACCGGGGAGCTCTTTTTT. Protein sequence: CASSRGMIKTGELFF.

As concerns this clonotype: A much larger clone lies one base from this, so it may be a read error. The V and J genes are TRBV20-1 and TRBJ2-7; a possible D gene is TRBD1 (6 bases). Trimming removed 6 bases at V and 5 bases at J, with 17 bases between. The length of the CDR3 is 13 residues. In germline, CDR1 is DFQATT, CDR2 SNEGSKA (reference sequence). Here the CDR3 DNA reads TGCAGTGCCAGGGGCGGGCTATGCAACGAGCAGTACTTC. Protein: CSARGGLCNEQYF.

In regard to this clonotype: The junction shows a germline mismatch at one end, possibly a read error. The J gene is TRBJ1-1, the V gene TRBV12-3 or TRBV12-4, with 7 bases matching TRBD1. The CDR3 has 15 residues. The CDR3 sequence: CASSRGDRWYTAAFF. The CDR3 DNA is TGTGCCAGCTCCCGCGGGGACAGATGGTACACTGCAGCTTTCTTT.

This clonotype is a singleton in its sample. No conserved phenylalanine or tryptophan is present at the end of the CDR3, so a read error is the likely explanation. It is unclear where the CDR3 begins or ends on the DNA, so no DNA is shown, and the CDR3 is as TCRdb lists it. The V and J genes are TRBV12-3 or TRBV12-4 and TRBJ2-6. The CDR3 is made up of 16 amino acids, end residues included. CDR3: CASSLGFGPGANVLTL.

A note on this clonotype: Germline and junction disagree at one end, which may indicate a read error. The genes are TRBV29-1 and TRBJ2-1, with no clear D. The germline gives CDR1 SQVTM, CDR2 ANQGSEA. This CDR3 spans 14 amino acids. CDR3 sequence reads: CSTRFGWSINEQSF. Written as DNA, the CDR3 is TGCAGCACGAGGTTCGGGTGGTCTATCAATGAGCAGTCCTTC.

The chain combines TRBV2 with TRBJ2-2, with 9 bases aligning to TRBD1. The germline V gene has CDR1 SNHLY and CDR2 FYNNEI. This CDR3 is 14 amino acids long. The V gene end was trimmed by 11 bases and the J gene end by 3 bases; junction bases not matched to a gene: 7. The CDR3, as DNA: TGTGCCGGCAACAGGGGGCTAGACACCGGGGAGCTGTTTTTT. It yields the protein CAGNRGLDTGELFF.

The V gene is TRBV29-1, the J gene TRBJ2-7; D is ambiguous. V gave up 3 bases and J gave up 9 bases, with 18 bases separating them. This CDR3 is 13 amino acids long. CDR1 is SQVTM and CDR2 is ANQGSEA in the germline V gene. The CDR3 nucleotides read TGCAGCGTTGATACCCAATCGAAGGGCATGCAGTACTTC. The encoded protein is CSVDTQSKGMQYF.

Ten or more counts support this clonotype. The chain links TRBV6-2 or TRBV6-3 to TRBJ2-7, with a possible D match to TRBD1 (6 bases). This CDR3 has 15 residues. Germline CDR1 reads MNHEY; CDR2 reads SVGEGT. Trimming cost V 2 bases and J 4 bases, with 15 bases left between them. CDR3 in DNA: TGTGCCAGCAGTTACGCCCGAGGGGGAATTTACGAGCAGTACTTC. This translates into CASSYARGGIYEQYF.

As to this clonotype: Germline is not matched at one junction end, which may reflect a read error. CDR3 sequence: CASSYRGVAARDAQYF. CDR3 nucleotides: TGTGCCAGCAGCTACCGCGGAGTAGCGGCTAGAGATGCGCAGTATTTC. The rearrangement links TRBV6-5 to TRBJ2-3; D is perhaps TRBD2 (6 bases). CDR3 length equals 16 residues. Germline CDR1 reads MNHEY; CDR2 reads SVGAGI.

This clonotype has only a few counts. Since a much larger clone is just one base distant, this may be a read error. This chain connects TRBV13 to TRBJ2-1; D is undetermined. CDR1 is PRHDT and CDR2 is FYEKMQ in the germline V gene (reference sequence). V lost 5 bases and J lost 2, with 7 bases in between. The CDR3 is made up of 13 amino acids. CDR3 sequence (DNA): TGTGCCAGCAGCGTTTCCCCCTACAATGAGCAGTTCTTC. Encoded protein: CASSVSPYNEQFF.

For this clonotype: This CDR3 fails to terminate in the conserved phenylalanine or tryptophan, so it likely reflects a read error. The gene calls are TRBV6-4 and TRBJ2-1; D gene unclear. With 3 bases removed from V and 10 bases from J, the gap between germline ends came to 4 bases. The CDR3 totals 10 residues. From germline, CDR1 is MRHNA and CDR2 SNTAGT. The CDR3 sequence is CASSEPEQFY. The CDR3, as DNA: TGTGCCAGCAGTGAACCCGAGCAGTTCTAC.

On this clonotype: One end of the junction does not line up with germline, which may come from a read error. V gene TRBV29-1 combines with J gene TRBJ2-7; perhaps TRBD1 as D (6 bases). The CDR3 has 12 amino acids. Per germline, CDR1 SQVTM and CDR2 ANQGSEA. CDR3 in DNA: TGCAGCGACCGGGACACTTCCTACGGGCAGTACTTC. Translating gives CSDRDTSYGQYF.

This chain connects TRBV29-1 to TRBJ2-1, with D unclear. The CDR3 loop spans 15 amino acids. The germline V gene has CDR1 SQVTM and CDR2 ANQGSEA. CDR3 protein: CNGAPLREYYNEQFF. The CDR3 bases are TGCAACGGAGCCCCGTTGCGCGAGTATTACAATGAGCAGTTCTTC.

Concerning this clonotype itself: Because the CDR3 is missing its conserved closing phenylalanine or tryptophan, this is likely a read error. V usage is TRBV20-1 and J usage is TRBJ2-1; D not certain. The germline CDR1 and CDR2 sequences are DFQATT and SNEGSKA (reference sequence). There are 14 residues in the CDR3. Trimming removed 6 bases at V and 4 bases at J, with 16 bases between. The CDR3 is CSAMGPERYNEQFL. CDR3 bases: TGCAGTGCCATGGGCCCGGAGAGATACAATGAGCAGTTCCTC.

Remarks on this clonotype: Its ends do not fully match the called genes, so a read error is possible. The gene calls are TRBV6-1 and TRBJ1-6; 8 bases match TRBD1. The CDR3 has 15 residues. Germline-derived CDR1 and CDR2 are MNHNS and SASEGT. The CDR3: CACSDRGDYNSPLHF. In nucleotides, the CDR3 is TGTGCCTGCAGTGACAGGGGTGACTACAATTCACCCCTCCACTTT.

This clonotype was detected once. This is likely a read error, given that the CDR3 carries no conserved phenylalanine or tryptophan at its end. This chain joins TRBV6-2 or TRBV6-3 and TRBJ1-2; D is unresolved. CDR3 length: 13 residues. Per germline, CDR1 MNHEY and CDR2 SVGEGT. The DNA of the CDR3 is TGTGCCCGCAGCCCGATTGGGGTTGCCGGCTACACCATC. Translation: CARSPIGVAGYTI.

The V and J genes are TRBV10-3 and TRBJ1-6; TRBD1 is a possible D gene (6 bases). The CDR3 extends over 16 amino acids. The V gene lost 3 bases and the J gene lost 10 bases, with 19 bases spanning the gap. Germline CDR1 reads ENHRY; CDR2 reads SYGVKD. CDR3 sequence (DNA): TGTGCCATCAGTGATGGGCAGGGGCGAATTTGGTCACCCCTCCACTTT. Translation gives CAISDGQGRIWSPLHF.

A single count supports this clonotype. This CDR3 reads CASSLSAGVCGYTF. Written as DNA, the CDR3 is TGCGCCAGCAGCCTTAGTGCAGGGGTATGCGGCTACACCTTC. The V gene is TRBV4-1, the J gene TRBJ1-2; D might be TRBD1 (6 bases). Trimming took off 4 bases at V and 8 bases at J, with 17 bases between the two ends. Germline-derived CDR1 and CDR2 are MGHRA and YSYEKL. This CDR3 contains 14 residues.

As concerns this clonotype: Mismatch with germline at one junction end may stem from a read error. The chain combines TRBV5-5 with TRBJ2-3; possibly TRBD2 for D (5 bases). The CDR3 consists of 15 residues. Germline CDR1 reads SGHKS; CDR2 reads YYEKEE (reference sequence). In DNA, the CDR3 is TGTTCCAGCAGCTTAGAGGGCCCTAGCACAGATACGCAGTATTTC. This encodes CSSSLEGPSTDTQYF. Looking up the rest from reference TRBV5-5 and TRBJ2-3 gives the full variable domain: DAGVTQSPTHLIKTRGQQVTLRCSPISGHKSVSWYQQVLGQGPQFIFQYYEKEERGRGNFPDRFSARQFPNYSSELNVNALLLGDSALYLCSSSLEGPSTDTQYFGPGTRLTVL.